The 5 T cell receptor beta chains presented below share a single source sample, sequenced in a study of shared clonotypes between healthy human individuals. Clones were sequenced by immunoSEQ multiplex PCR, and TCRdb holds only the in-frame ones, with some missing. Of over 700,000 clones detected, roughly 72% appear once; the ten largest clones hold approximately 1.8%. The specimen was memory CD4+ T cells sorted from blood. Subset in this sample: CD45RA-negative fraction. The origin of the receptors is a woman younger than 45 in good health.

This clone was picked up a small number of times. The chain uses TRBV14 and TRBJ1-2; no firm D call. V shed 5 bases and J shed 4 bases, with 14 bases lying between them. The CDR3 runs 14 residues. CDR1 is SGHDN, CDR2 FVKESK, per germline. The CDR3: CASSFEGGLYGYTF. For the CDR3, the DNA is TGTGCCAGCAGCTTCGAGGGTGGCCTCTATGGCTACACCTTC.

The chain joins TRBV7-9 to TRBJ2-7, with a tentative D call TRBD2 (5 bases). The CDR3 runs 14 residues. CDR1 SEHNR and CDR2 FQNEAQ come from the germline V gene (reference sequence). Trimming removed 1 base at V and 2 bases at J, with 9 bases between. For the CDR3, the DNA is TGTGCCAGCAGCTTAGAAGGAGGCCCCTACGAGCAGTACTTC. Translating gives CASSLEGGPYEQYF.

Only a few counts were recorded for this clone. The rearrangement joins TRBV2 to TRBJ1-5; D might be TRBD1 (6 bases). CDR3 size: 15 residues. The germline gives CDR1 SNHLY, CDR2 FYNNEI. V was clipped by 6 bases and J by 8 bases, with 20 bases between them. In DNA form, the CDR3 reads TGTGCCAGCAGAACCGGGACACGGAGTGCAGAGCCCCAGCATTTT. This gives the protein CASRTGTRSAEPQHF. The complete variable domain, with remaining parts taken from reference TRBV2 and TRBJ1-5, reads EPEVTQTPSHQVTQMGQEVILRCVPISNHLYFYWYRQILGQKVEFLVSFYNNEISEKSEIFDDQFSVERPDGSNFTLKIRSTKLEDSAMYFCASRTGTRSAEPQHFGDGTRLSIL.

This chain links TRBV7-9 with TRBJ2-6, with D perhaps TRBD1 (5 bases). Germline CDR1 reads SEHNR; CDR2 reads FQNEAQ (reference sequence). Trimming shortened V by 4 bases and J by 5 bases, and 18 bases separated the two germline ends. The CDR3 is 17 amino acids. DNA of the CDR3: TGTGCCAGCAGCTCGAGTGTAGGCAGGGCGAGGGCCAACGTCCTGACTTTC. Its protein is CASSSSVGRARANVLTF. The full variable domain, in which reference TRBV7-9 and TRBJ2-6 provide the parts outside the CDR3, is DTGVSQNPRHKITKRGQNVTFRCDPISEHNRLYWYRQTLGQGPEFLTYFQNEAQLEKSRLLSDRFSAERPKGSFSTLEIQRTEQGDSAMYLCASSSSVGRARANVLTFGAGSRLTVL.

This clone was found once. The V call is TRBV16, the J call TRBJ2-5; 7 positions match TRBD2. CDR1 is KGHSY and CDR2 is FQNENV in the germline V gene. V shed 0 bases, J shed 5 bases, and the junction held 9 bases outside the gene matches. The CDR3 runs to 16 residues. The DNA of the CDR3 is TGTGCCAGCAGCCAATCGACGGGGAGGGCCCGTGAGACCCAGTACTTC. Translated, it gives CASSQSTGRARETQYF.